This T cell receptor beta chain was observed in a study of T cells in Graves' hyperthyroidism and ophthalmopathy. Graves' hyperthyroidism was deemed stable absent ophthalmopathy progression within 18 months. Together with thyroid ultrasound, orbital computed tomography, serum thyroxine and TRAb, clinical symptoms were used for diagnoses. Broader study findings: Ophthalmopathy, as predicted by the model, came a median about seven months after the prediction. Among clonotypes expanded in thyroid above 0.001, most were also found in blood.

This clonotype was counted ten times or more. The antigen remains unidentified. Authors of the study amplified TCR beta CDR3 regions from RNA transcripts. The HTBI primer set was used in a first-round RT-PCR of the TCR CDR3. From the multiplex PCR reads, TCRdb called clonotypes with MiXCR, one entry per CDR3 protein. Counted here are around 420,000 distinct CDR3 sequences, around 14% occurring once; the ten biggest clones make up roughly an eighth. V was pared by 3 bases and J by 4 bases, with 10 bases between. Germline CDR1 reads SGHAT; CDR2 reads FQNNGV. The CDR3 is made up of 13 amino acids. The sample was blood. This sequence originates from a woman aged 18-29 years with Graves' hyperthyroidism. V usage is TRBV11-2 and J usage is TRBJ2-7; weak D call: TRBD1 (5 bases). The CDR3: CASSFLGQYEQYF. In DNA, the CDR3 is TGTGCCAGCAGCTTTCTGGGGCAATACGAGCAGTACTTC. The variable domain in full, with the rest retrieved from reference TRBV11-2 and TRBJ2-7, is EAGVAQSPRYKIIEKRQSVAFWCNPISGHATLYWYQQILGQGPKLLIQFQNNGVVDDSQLPKDRFSAERLKGVDSTLKIQPAKLEDSAVYLCASSFLGQYEQYFGPGTRLTVT.